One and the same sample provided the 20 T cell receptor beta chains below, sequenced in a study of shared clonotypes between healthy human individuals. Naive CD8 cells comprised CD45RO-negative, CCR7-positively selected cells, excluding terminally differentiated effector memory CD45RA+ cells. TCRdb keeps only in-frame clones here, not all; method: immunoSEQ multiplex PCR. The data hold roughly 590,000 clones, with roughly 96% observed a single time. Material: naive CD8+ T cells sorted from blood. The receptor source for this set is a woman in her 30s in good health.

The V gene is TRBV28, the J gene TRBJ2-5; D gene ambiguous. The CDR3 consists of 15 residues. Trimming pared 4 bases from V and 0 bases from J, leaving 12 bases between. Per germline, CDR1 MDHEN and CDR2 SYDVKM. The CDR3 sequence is CASSSPRRYQETQYF. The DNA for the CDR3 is TGTGCCAGCAGTTCGCCTAGGCGGTACCAAGAGACCCAGTACTTC.

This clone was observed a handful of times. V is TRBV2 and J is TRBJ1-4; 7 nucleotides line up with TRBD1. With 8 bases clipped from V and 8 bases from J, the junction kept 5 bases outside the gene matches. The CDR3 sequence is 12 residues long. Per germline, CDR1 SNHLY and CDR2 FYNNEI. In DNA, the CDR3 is TGTGCCAGCCGGGACAGCGTCGAAAAACTGTTTTTT. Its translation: CASRDSVEKLFF.

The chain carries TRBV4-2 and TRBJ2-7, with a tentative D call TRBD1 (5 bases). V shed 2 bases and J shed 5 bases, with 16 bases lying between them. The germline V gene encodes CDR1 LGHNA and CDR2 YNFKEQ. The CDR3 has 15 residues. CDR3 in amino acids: CASSQRKGLVNEQYF. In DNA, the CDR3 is TGTGCCAGCAGCCAAAGGAAGGGGCTCGTGAACGAGCAGTACTTC.

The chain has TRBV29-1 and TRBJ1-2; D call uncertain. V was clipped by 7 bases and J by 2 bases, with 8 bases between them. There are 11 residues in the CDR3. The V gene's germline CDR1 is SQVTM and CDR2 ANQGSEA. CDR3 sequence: CSAGGNYGYTF. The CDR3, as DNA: TGCAGCGCTGGAGGGAACTATGGCTACACCTTC.

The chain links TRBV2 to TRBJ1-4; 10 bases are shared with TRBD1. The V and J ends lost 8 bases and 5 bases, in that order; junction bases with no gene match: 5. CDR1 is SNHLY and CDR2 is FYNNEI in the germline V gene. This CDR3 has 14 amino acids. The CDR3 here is CASGQGVTNEKLFF. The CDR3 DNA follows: TGTGCCAGCGGACAGGGGGTGACGAATGAAAAACTGTTTTTT.

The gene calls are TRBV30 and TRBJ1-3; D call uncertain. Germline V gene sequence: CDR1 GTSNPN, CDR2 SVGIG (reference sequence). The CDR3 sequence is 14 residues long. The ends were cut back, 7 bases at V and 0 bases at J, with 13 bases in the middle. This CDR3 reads CASHERISGNTIYF. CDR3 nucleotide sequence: TGTGCCTCCCACGAGAGGATCTCTGGAAACACCATATATTTT.

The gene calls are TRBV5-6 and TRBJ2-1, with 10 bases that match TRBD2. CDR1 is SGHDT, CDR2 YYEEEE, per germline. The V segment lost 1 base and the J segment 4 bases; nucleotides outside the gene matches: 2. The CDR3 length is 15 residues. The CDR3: CASSLTSGTYNEQFF. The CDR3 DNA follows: TGTGCCAGCAGCTTGACTAGCGGGACTTACAATGAGCAGTTCTTC.

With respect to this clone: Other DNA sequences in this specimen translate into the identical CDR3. The DNA of the CDR3 is TGTGCCAGCAGTTTGGGCACCGGCACAGATACGCAGTATTTT. Its translation is CASSLGTGTDTQYF. The chain couples TRBV27 to TRBJ2-3; no firm D call. Trimming cost V 3 bases and J 1 base, with 8 bases left between them. CDR3 length: 14 residues. Germline values: CDR1 MNHEY, CDR2 SMNVEV (reference sequence).

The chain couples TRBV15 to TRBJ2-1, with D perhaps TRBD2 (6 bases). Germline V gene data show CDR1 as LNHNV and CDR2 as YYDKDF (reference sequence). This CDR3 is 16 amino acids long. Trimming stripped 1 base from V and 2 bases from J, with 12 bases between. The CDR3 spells CATSRGPGGAYNEQFF. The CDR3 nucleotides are TGTGCCACCAGCAGAGGCCCCGGGGGAGCCTACAATGAGCAGTTCTTC.

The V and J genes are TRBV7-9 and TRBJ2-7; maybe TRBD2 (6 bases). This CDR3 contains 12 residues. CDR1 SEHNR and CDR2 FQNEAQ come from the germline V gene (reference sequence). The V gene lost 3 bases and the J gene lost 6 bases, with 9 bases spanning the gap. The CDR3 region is CASSFGGGEQYF. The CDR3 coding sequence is TGTGCCAGCAGCTTTGGGGGAGGCGAGCAGTACTTC.

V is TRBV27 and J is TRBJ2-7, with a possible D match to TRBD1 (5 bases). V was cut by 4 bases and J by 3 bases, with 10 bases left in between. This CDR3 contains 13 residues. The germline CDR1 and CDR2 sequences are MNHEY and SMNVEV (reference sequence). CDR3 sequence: CASSSDSFYEQYF. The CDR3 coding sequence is TGTGCCAGCAGTTCCGACAGCTTCTACGAGCAGTACTTC.

The CDR3 sequence: CASSLRTGTGTEAFF. CDR3 coding DNA: TGTGCCAGCAGCTTGAGGACAGGGACGGGGACTGAAGCTTTCTTT. The chain has TRBV5-6 and TRBJ1-1, with 8 bases that match TRBD1. The CDR3 runs to 15 residues. The V gene's germline CDR1 is SGHDT and CDR2 YYEEEE. The J segment lost 5 bases and the V segment lost 1 base, leaving 7 bases of the junction unmatched.

The CDR3 sequence: CASSIDAHDNEQFF. The CDR3 DNA follows: TGTGCCAGTAGTATAGATGCCCACGACAATGAGCAGTTCTTC. The rearrangement links TRBV19 to TRBJ2-1; no definite D call. Germline lookup yields CDR1 LNHDA and CDR2 SQIVND (reference sequence). With 0 bases removed from V and 5 bases from J, the gap between germline ends came to 8 bases. This CDR3 has 14 residues.

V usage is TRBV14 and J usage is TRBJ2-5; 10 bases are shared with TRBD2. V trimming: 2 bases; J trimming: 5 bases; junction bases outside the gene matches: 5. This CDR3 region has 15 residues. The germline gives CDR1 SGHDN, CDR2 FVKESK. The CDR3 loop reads CASSQLAGDVETQYF. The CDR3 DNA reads TGTGCCAGCAGCCAACTAGCGGGAGATGTGGAGACCCAGTACTTC. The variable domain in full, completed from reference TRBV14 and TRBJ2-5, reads EAGVTQFPSHSVIEKGQTVTLRCDPISGHDNLYWYRRVMGKEIKFLLHFVKESKQDESGMPNNRFLAERTGGTYSTLKVQPAELEDSGVYFCASSQLAGDVETQYFGPGTRLLVL.

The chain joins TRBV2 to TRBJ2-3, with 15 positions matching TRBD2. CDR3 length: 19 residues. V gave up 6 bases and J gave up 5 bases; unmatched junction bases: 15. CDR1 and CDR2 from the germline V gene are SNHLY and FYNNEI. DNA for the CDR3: TGTGCCAGCAGCGGGGGACTAGCGGGAGGAAGGTTAAGGCGAGATACGCAGTATTTT. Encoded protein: CASSGGLAGGRLRRDTQYF.

The DNA of the CDR3 is TGTGCCAGCGGAAACACCGAGGAGGGGCCAACTAATGAAAAACTGTTTTTT. Its protein product is CASGNTEEGPTNEKLFF. The V and J genes are TRBV28 and TRBJ1-4; D possibly corresponds to TRBD1 (5 bases). Trimming shortened V by 8 bases and J by 0 bases, and 19 bases separated the two germline ends. Germline V CDR1 and CDR2: MDHEN, SYDVKM. The CDR3 has 17 amino acids.

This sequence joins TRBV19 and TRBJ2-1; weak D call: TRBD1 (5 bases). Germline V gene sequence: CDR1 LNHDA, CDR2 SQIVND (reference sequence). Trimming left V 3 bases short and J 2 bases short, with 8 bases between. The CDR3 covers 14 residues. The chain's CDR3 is CASSMQGTYNEQFF. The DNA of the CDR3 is TGTGCCAGTAGTATGCAGGGCACCTACAATGAGCAGTTCTTC.

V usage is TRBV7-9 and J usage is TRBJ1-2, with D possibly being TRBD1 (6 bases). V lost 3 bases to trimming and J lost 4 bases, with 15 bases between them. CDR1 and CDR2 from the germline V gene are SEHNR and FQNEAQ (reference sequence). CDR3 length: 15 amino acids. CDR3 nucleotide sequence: TGTGCCAGCAGCTTCGCCCCGACAGGACTCTATGGCTACACCTTC. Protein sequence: CASSFAPTGLYGYTF.

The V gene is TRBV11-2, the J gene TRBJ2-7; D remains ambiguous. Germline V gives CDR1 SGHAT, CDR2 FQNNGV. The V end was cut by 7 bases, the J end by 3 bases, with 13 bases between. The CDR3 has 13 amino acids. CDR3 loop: CASTQWDNYEQYF. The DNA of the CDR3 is TGTGCCAGCACCCAGTGGGATAACTACGAGCAGTACTTC.

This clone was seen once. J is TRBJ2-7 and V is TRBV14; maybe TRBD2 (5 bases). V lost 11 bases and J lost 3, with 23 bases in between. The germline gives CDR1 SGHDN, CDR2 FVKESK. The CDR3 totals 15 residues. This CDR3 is CAPKPVAGTIYEQYF. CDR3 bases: TGTGCCCCCAAACCCGTCGCGGGCACCATCTACGAGCAGTACTTC.